The 28 T cell receptor beta chains presented below share a single source sample, sequenced in a study of neurological immune-mediated disorders. Using its own MiXCR run on the 5' RACE reads, TCRdb lists one record per CDR3 protein. The table records around 48,000 distinct CDR3 sequences, about a tenth of them present only once. Sequenced material: PBMCs. The receptors shown here come from a middle-aged woman with HTLV-1-associated myelopathy (HAM/TSP).

This clonotype was counted many times. CDR3 coding DNA: TGTGCCAGCAGTTCCCGGGACGGAGGGTCAGCTTTCTTT. It specifies CASSSRDGGSAFF. The V gene is TRBV12-3 or TRBV12-4, the J gene TRBJ1-1, with D possibly matching TRBD1 (5 bases). Trimming shortened V by 4 bases and J by 10 bases, and 16 bases separated the two germline ends. The CDR3 contains 13 residues.

This clonotype has a count of ten or more. The V and J genes are TRBV9 and TRBJ2-5, with TRBD2 matching 14 bases. Germline values: CDR1 SGDLS, CDR2 YYNGEE. The CDR3 is 16 amino acids. J lost 8 bases, V lost 3 bases, and 9 bases had no gene match. The CDR3 DNA reads TGTGCCAGCAGCGCGGGGACTAGCGGGGGTGGGGGTACCCAGTACTTC. Protein product: CASSAGTSGGGGTQYF.

This clonotype was detected many times. This sequence joins TRBV12-3 or TRBV12-4 and TRBJ2-3; TRBD1 agrees at 10 bases. The CDR3 runs to 14 residues. V lost 4 bases, J lost 6 bases, and 4 bases stayed unmatched. CDR3 coding DNA: TGTGCCAGCAGTTCTGGACAGGGGGTGGATACGCAGTATTTT. It codes for CASSSGQGVDTQYF.

The rearrangement links TRBV9 to TRBJ1-5; D gene unclear. Germline CDR1 SGDLS, CDR2 YYNGEE. The V end was cut by 3 bases, the J end by 5 bases, with 15 bases between. There are 15 residues in the CDR3. CDR3 DNA: TGTGCCAGCAGCGAAGATTGGACGGACTATCAGCCCCAGCATTTT. Translation: CASSEDWTDYQPQHF. Looking up the rest from reference TRBV9 and TRBJ1-5 gives the full variable domain: DSGVTQTPKHLITATGQRVTLRCSPRSGDLSVYWYQQSLDQGLQFLIQYYNGEERAKGNILERFSAQQFPDLHSELNLSSLELGDSALYFCASSEDWTDYQPQHFGDGTRLSIL.

This clonotype occurred many times. The V call is TRBV12-3 or TRBV12-4, the J call TRBJ2-3; tentatively, D is TRBD2 (5 bases). The CDR3 spans 15 residues. With 1 base removed from V and 5 bases from J, the gap between germline ends came to 13 bases. CDR3 in amino acids: CASSLGQHTRDTQYF. DNA of the CDR3: TGTGCCAGCAGTTTAGGACAACATACTAGAGATACGCAGTATTTT.

This chain joins TRBV6-5 and TRBJ1-4, with 7 bases lining up with TRBD1. Germline V gene data show CDR1 as MNHEY and CDR2 as SVGAGI. Trimming took 6 bases from V and 11 from J; bases not matched to a gene: 15. CDR3 size: 15 residues. The CDR3 region has the DNA TGTGCCAGCAGGCCGCTTCAGGGGGTCCCAGACAAACTGTTTTTT. Its protein is CASRPLQGVPDKLFF.

This clonotype was detected ten times or more. Here the CDR3 reads CASSLTPSTDTQYF. The CDR3 DNA is TGTGCCAGCAGCTTAACGCCTAGCACAGATACGCAGTATTTT. This chain uses TRBV7-3 with TRBJ2-3; no clear D gene. CDR3 size: 14 residues. Between the trimmed V and J ends, which lost 0 bases and 0 bases, there was a span of 4 bases. Germline CDR1 and CDR2: SGHTA and FQGTGA.

This clonotype was picked up many times. The genes are TRBV7-2 and TRBJ2-7, with 8 bases identical to TRBD2. Germline assignment: CDR1 SGHTA and CDR2 FQGNSA. V gave up 5 bases and J gave up 2 bases; unmatched junction bases: 5. The CDR3 spans 14 residues. CDR3 in amino acids: CASSTLAATYEQYF. The CDR3 coding sequence is TGTGCCAGCAGCACACTAGCGGCCACCTACGAGCAGTACTTC.

Many counts were recorded for this clonotype. The chain carries TRBV11-2 and TRBJ2-1; 7 bases fit TRBD2. The CDR3 has 14 residues. Trimming removed 2 bases from V and 5 bases from J; junction bases left unmatched: 3. Germline V gene data show CDR1 as SGHAT and CDR2 as FQNNGV. CDR3: CASSLRRGNNEQFF. In nucleotides, the CDR3 is TGTGCCAGCAGCTTACGGCGGGGGAACAATGAGCAGTTCTTC. Filled out from reference TRBV11-2 and TRBJ2-1, the complete variable domain reads EAGVAQSPRYKIIEKRQSVAFWCNPISGHATLYWYQQILGQGPKLLIQFQNNGVVDDSQLPKDRFSAERLKGVDSTLKIQPAKLEDSAVYLCASSLRRGNNEQFFGPGTRLTVL.

The sample holds many counts of this clonotype. This chain connects TRBV12-3 or TRBV12-4 to TRBJ2-3, with TRBD2 identical over 8 bases. J was trimmed by 1 base and V by 4 bases; bases with no gene match: 7. The CDR3 covers 16 residues. The CDR3 DNA reads as TGTGCCAGCAGTTCGCAAAGGCGGGGGGGCACAGATACGCAGTATTTT. Translated: CASSSQRRGGTDTQYF.

At least ten counts were recorded for this clonotype. The chain employs TRBV3-1 and TRBJ2-1; D might be TRBD1 (6 bases). The V gene's germline CDR1 is LGHDT and CDR2 YNNKEL (reference sequence). The CDR3 is 15 residues long. Trimming shortened V by 1 base and J by 4 bases, and 11 bases separated the two germline ends. As DNA, the CDR3 is TGTGCCAGCAGCCAAGTGTCAGGGACATACAATGAGCAGTTCTTC. Translation: CASSQVSGTYNEQFF.

The chain employs TRBV5-1 and TRBJ2-1; TRBD1 aligns across 8 bases. V lost 2 bases to trimming and J lost 5 bases; unmatched junction nucleotides: 9. Germline CDR1 SGHRS, CDR2 YFSETQ. CDR3 length: 16 residues. The CDR3 loop reads CASSLPPGQANNEQFF. CDR3 nucleotide sequence: TGCGCCAGCAGCTTACCTCCGGGACAGGCCAACAATGAGCAGTTCTTC.

The chain links TRBV30 to TRBJ2-1; 11 nucleotides agree with TRBD2. V gave up 4 bases and J gave up 5 bases; unmatched junction bases: 4. The CDR3 runs 14 residues. Germline V lookup: CDR1 GTSNPN, CDR2 SVGIG (reference sequence). In DNA, the CDR3 is TGTGCCTGGACAATGGGACTAGCGGACAATGAGCAGTTCTTC. It yields the protein CAWTMGLADNEQFF.

The table lists this clonotype with many counts. CDR3 residues: CASARTGWDTQYF. CDR3 bases: TGCGCCAGCGCTAGGACAGGGTGGGATACGCAGTATTTT. The chain has TRBV4-1 and TRBJ2-3; 8 nucleotides line up with TRBD1. CDR1 MGHRA and CDR2 YSYEKL come from the germline V gene. The trim removed 8 bases at V and 6 bases at J, leaving 7 bases unmatched. This CDR3 has 13 amino acids.

This clonotype was seen at least ten times. This chain uses TRBV5-1 with TRBJ2-3; D may be TRBD1 or TRBD2 (5 bases each). The CDR3 contains 15 residues. The V gene's germline CDR1 is SGHRS and CDR2 YFSETQ. Trimming left V 5 bases short and J 9 bases short, with 22 bases between. For the CDR3, the DNA is TGCGCCAGCAGATTTCCCGGGACCGAGGTTGACACGCAGTATTTT. It is translated as CASRFPGTEVDTQYF.

This clonotype was detected ten times or more. J is TRBJ2-7 and V is TRBV15; no firm D call. V dropped 1 base and J dropped 4 bases, with 11 bases sitting between them. Germline CDR1 is LNHNV and CDR2 is YYDKDF (reference sequence). CDR3 length: 14 residues. The CDR3 DNA reads TGTGCCACCAGCAGAGGTACCACCTCGTACGAGCAGTACTTC. Amino acid sequence: CATSRGTTSYEQYF.

This clonotype was counted a few times. J is TRBJ1-3 and V is TRBV7-3; possible D gene TRBD1, 6 bases. Per germline, CDR1 SGHTA and CDR2 FQGTGA. The V and J ends lost 1 base and 0 bases respectively, with 7 bases between them. The CDR3 consists of 15 residues. The CDR3 is CASSLMGASGNTIYF. The CDR3 DNA is TGTGCCAGCAGCTTAATGGGGGCCTCTGGAAACACCATATATTTT.

CDR3 in DNA: TGCGCCAGCAGCCAAGCACTAGCGTCTGGAGATACGCAGTATTTT. Translated, it gives CASSQALASGDTQYF. The gene calls are TRBV4-3 and TRBJ2-3; 7 bases are a match to TRBD2. CDR1 is LGHNA and CDR2 is YSLEER in the germline V gene. V trimming: 1 base; J trimming: 5 bases; junction bases outside the gene matches: 6. The CDR3 loop spans 15 amino acids.

This clonotype has ten or more counts. The genes are TRBV6-1 and TRBJ2-3; D is perhaps TRBD1 or TRBD2 (5 bases each). The V end was cut by 6 bases, the J end by 2 bases, with 21 bases between. CDR1 and CDR2 from the germline V gene are MNHNS and SASEGT. The CDR3 contains 17 residues. CDR3 sequence reads: CASRGVRPWKHTDTQYF. CDR3 nucleotides: TGTGCCAGCAGGGGGGTGCGGCCTTGGAAGCACACAGATACGCAGTATTTT.

This clonotype has at least ten counts. The chain combines TRBV25-1 with TRBJ2-6; D ambiguous. The germline gives CDR1 MGHDK, CDR2 SYGVNS. The ends were cut back, 0 bases at V and 2 bases at J, with 8 bases in the middle. The CDR3 spans 16 residues. CDR3 sequence reads: CASSEYWATGANVLTF. For the CDR3, the DNA is TGTGCCAGCAGTGAATATTGGGCAACTGGGGCCAACGTCCTGACTTTC.

The V and J genes are TRBV12-3 or TRBV12-4 and TRBJ1-6; 7 positions agree with TRBD1. V shed 5 bases and J 5 bases; nucleotides not matched to a gene: 3. The CDR3 consists of 14 residues. Here the CDR3 reads CASSRQGHNSPLHF. In DNA form, the CDR3 reads TGTGCCAGCAGTCGACAGGGCCATAATTCACCCCTCCACTTT.

This clonotype showed up many times. This chain links TRBV20-1 with TRBJ2-2; D unclear. This CDR3 has 17 residues. Germline V gene lookup returns CDR1 DFQATT and CDR2 SNEGSKA (reference sequence). V lost 3 bases to trimming and J lost 0 bases, with 17 bases between them. DNA of the CDR3: TGCAGTGCTAGGGTACCGAGGCCGCTATCGAACACCGGGGAGCTGTTTTTT. It codes for CSARVPRPLSNTGELFF.

A note on this clonotype: A read error may be the cause here, since a much bigger clone is one base away. J is TRBJ2-7 and V is TRBV4-3, with TRBD2 identical over 14 bases. This CDR3 is 16 amino acids long. CDR1 and CDR2 (germline): LGHNA, YSLEER. This CDR3 is CANSQVGTSGGYEQYF. In DNA form, the CDR3 reads TGCGCCAACAGCCAAGTCGGGACTAGCGGGGGCTACGAGCAGTACTTC.

This clonotype was counted ten times or more. The CDR3, as DNA: TGCGCCAGCAGCCAAGAAAGAGGCGGCAGGGGGCACGAGCAGTACTTC. Translating gives CASSQERGGRGHEQYF. V usage is TRBV4-3 and J usage is TRBJ2-7; 8 nucleotides agree with TRBD1. The CDR3 runs to 16 residues. In germline, CDR1 is LGHNA, CDR2 YSLEER. V gave up 0 bases and J gave up 5 bases; unmatched junction bases: 9.

Ten or more counts support this clonotype. This CDR3 is CASSPGGGPKDTQYF. The CDR3 DNA follows: TGTGCCAGCAGCCCGGGGGGGGGGCCTAAAGATACGCAGTATTTT. This sequence joins TRBV6-4 and TRBJ2-3; 8 bases line up with TRBD2. This CDR3 has 15 amino acids. Trimming took 6 bases from V and 5 from J; bases not matched to a gene: 10. Germline CDR1 MRHNA, CDR2 SNTAGT.

There are many counts of this clonotype. The J gene is TRBJ1-4, the V gene TRBV10-3; D possibly corresponds to TRBD1 (5 bases). The CDR3 covers 12 residues. The V and J ends lost 9 bases and 8 bases respectively, with 13 bases between them. The germline CDR1 and CDR2 sequences are ENHRY and SYGVKD. The DNA of the CDR3 is TGTGCCATTGGGACGTTTGAGGAAAAACTGTTTTTT. Its translation: CAIGTFEEKLFF.

This clonotype was detected ten times or more. The J gene is TRBJ2-1, the V gene TRBV7-2, with TRBD2 matching 8 bases. V dropped 1 base and J dropped 2; count of bases not matched to a gene: 4. CDR3 length: 16 residues. In germline, CDR1 is SGHTA, CDR2 FQGNSA. CDR3 DNA sequence: TGTGCCAGCAGCTTAGTAGGGCGGGGGGCCTACAATGAGCAGTTCTTC. Amino acid sequence: CASSLVGRGAYNEQFF.

There are many counts of this clonotype. This chain joins TRBV15 and TRBJ1-5; maybe TRBD1 (6 bases). The CDR3 contains 13 residues. Trimming took 4 bases from V and 5 from J, leaving 9 bases between them. Per germline, CDR1 LNHNV and CDR2 YYDKDF (reference sequence). The CDR3 here is CATSNRVDQPQHF. In DNA, the CDR3 is TGTGCCACCAGCAACAGGGTTGATCAGCCCCAGCATTTT.